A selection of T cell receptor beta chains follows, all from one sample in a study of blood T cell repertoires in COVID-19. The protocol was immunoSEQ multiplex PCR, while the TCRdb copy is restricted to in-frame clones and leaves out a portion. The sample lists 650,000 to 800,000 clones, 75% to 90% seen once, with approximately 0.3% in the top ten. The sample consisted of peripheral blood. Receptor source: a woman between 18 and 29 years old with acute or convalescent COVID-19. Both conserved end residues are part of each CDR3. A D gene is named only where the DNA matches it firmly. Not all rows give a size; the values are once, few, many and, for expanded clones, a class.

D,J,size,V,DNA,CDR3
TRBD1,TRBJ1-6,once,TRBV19,TGTGCCAGTAGCCCCGTGGGACAGTCGAATTCACCCCTCCACTTT,CASSPVGQSNSPLHF
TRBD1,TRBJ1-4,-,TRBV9,TGTGCCAGCAGCCCAGGGACAGGGAGAAGGAAACTGTTTTTT,CASSPGTGRRKLFF
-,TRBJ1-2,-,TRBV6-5,TGTGCCAGCACCCAGGGTTCGGGGGGTTATGGCTACACCTTC,CASTQGSGGYGYTF
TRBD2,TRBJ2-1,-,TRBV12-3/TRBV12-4,TGTGCCAGCAGTACACTAGCGGGCAATGAGCAGTTCTTC,CASSTLAGNEQFF
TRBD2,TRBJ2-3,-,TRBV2,TGTGCCAGCTCGGTCGGAGCGGGGGGGGGAGGAGGAACGCAGTATTTT,CASSVGAGGGGGTQYF
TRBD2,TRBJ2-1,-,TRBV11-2,TGTGCCAGCAGCTACCCAATGCTAGCGGGGGGGCAGTTCTTC,CASSYPMLAGGQFF
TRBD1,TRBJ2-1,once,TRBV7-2,TGTGCCAGCAGTACAGGGGGGTTCAATGAGCAGTTCTTC,CASSTGGFNEQFF
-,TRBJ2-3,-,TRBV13,TGTGCCAGCAGCCACATCTCCGATACGCAGTATTTT,CASSHISDTQYF
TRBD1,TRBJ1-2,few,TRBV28,TGTGCCAGCAGTCCTCGGGACAGGGGAAACTATGGCTACACCTTC,CASSPRDRGNYGYTF
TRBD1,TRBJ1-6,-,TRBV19,TGTGCCAGTAGTCAGACCCGGGACAGGGTCGGATCACCCCTCCACTTT,CASSQTRDRVGSPLHF
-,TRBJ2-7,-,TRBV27,TGTGCCAGCAGTTGGGGGCAGGCACTATCCTACGAGCAGTACTTC,CASSWGQALSYEQYF
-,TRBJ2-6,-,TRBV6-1,TGTGCCAGCAGTGAAGCAAGAGGTGGGGCCAACGTCCTGACTTTC,CASSEARGGANVLTF
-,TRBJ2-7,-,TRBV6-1,TGTGCCAGCAGTGATGGGGGCGCGTACGAGCAGTACTTC,CASSDGGAYEQYF
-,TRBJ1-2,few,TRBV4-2,TGTGCCAGCAGCCAAGAGGTAGACTATGGCTACACCTTC,CASSQEVDYGYTF
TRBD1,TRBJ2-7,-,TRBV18,TGTGCCAGCTCACCGGGGACAGGGGGCTCCTACGAGCAGTACTTC,CASSPGTGGSYEQYF
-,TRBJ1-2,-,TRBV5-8,TGTGCCAGCAGCTTGGTGGGGGGGGCGCGGTATGGCTACACCTTC,CASSLVGGARYGYTF
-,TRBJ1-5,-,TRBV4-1,TGCGCCAGCAGCCAAGAAGGGTCGGGGCAGCCCCAGCATTTT,CASSQEGSGQPQHF
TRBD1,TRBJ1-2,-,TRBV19,TGTGCCAGTAGTATCTCCTGGGACAGGGCGTCGAAAGGCTACACCTTC,CASSISWDRASKGYTF
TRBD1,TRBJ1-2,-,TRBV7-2,TGTGCCAGCAGCTCCAGGACAGGGAACTATGGCTACACCTTC,CASSSRTGNYGYTF
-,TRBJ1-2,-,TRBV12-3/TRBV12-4,TGTGCCACCGCGTGGGGCCACTATGGCTACACCTTC,CATAWGHYGYTF
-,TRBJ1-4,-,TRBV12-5,TGTGCTAGTGGTCAGAATGAAAAACTGTTTTTT,CASGQNEKLFF
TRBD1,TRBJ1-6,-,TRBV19,TGTGCCAGTAAGGGGGCAGGGAGATATAATTCACCCCTCCACTTT,CASKGAGRYNSPLHF
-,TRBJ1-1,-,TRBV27,TGTGCCAGCAGTATCACAAGGACAGCTGAAGCTTTCTTT,CASSITRTAEAFF
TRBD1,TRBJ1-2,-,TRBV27,TGTGCCAGCAGTCCCCGGACAGGGAGTGGCTACACCTTC,CASSPRTGSGYTF
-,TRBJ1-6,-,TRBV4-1,TGCGCCAGCAGCCAAGGGCCCCGGAGGGCCTATAATTCACCCCTCCACTTT,CASSQGPRRAYNSPLHF
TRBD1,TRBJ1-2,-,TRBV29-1,TGCAGCACGGACCAGGGGGCGGGTGGCTACACCTTC,CSTDQGAGGYTF
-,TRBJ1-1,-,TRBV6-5,TGTGCCACGGACAGCCTAAACACTGAAGCTTTCTTT,CATDSLNTEAFF
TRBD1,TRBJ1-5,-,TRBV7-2,TGTGCCAGCAGCTTAGCCGACAGGGAGAGTCAGCCCCAGCATTTT,CASSLADRESQPQHF
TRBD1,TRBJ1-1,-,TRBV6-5,TGTGCCAGCAGTACTGAGGGGGCAGGGACTGAAGCTTTCTTT,CASSTEGAGTEAFF